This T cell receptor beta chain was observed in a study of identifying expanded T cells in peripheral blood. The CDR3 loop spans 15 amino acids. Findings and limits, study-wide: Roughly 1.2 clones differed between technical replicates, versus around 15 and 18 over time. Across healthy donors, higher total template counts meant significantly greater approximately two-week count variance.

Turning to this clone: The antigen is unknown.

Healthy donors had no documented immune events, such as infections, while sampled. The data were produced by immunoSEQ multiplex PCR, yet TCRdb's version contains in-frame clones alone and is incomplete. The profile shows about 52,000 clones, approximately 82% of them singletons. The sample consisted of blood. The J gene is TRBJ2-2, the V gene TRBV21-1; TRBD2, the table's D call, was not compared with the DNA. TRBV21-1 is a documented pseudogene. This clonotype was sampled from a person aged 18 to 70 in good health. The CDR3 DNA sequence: TGTGCCAGCAGCCCGCGGACTTTCCCCACCGGGGAGCTGTTTTTT. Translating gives CASSPRTFPTGELFF.